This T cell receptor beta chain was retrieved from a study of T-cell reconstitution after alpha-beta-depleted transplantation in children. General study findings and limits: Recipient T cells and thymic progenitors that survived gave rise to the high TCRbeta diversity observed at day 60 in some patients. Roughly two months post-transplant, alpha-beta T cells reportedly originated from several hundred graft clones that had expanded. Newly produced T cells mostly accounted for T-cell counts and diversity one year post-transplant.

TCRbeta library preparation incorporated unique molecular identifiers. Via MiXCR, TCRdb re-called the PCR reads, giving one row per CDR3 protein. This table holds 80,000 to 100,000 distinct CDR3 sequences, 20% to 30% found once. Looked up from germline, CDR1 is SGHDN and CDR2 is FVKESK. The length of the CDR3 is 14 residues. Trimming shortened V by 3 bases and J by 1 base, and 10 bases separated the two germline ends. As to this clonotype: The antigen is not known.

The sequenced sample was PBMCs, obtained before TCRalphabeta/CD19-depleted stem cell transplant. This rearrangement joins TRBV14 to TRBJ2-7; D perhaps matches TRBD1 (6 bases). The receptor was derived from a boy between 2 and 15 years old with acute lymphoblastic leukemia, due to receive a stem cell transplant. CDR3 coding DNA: TGTGCCAGCAGCCATTCGACAGGATCCTACGAGCAGTACTTC. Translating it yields CASSHSTGSYEQYF.